Listed here are 4 T cell receptor beta chains from one sample, sequenced in a study of PD-1 blockade in classical Hodgkin lymphoma. Clones were sequenced by immunoSEQ multiplex PCR, and TCRdb holds only the in-frame ones, with some missing. The table records roughly 64,000 clones, around nine tenths of them present only once. Time point specified: cycle 4 day 1 (C4D1), after six to seven weeks of nivolumab. Each of the patients experienced relapse following autologous stem cell transplantation, and their brentuximab vedotin exposure differed. Sequencing was performed on peripheral blood mononuclear cells (PBMCs), taken before the fourth cycle of nivolumab. The source is a human donor with classical Hodgkin lymphoma.

The CDR3 DNA sequence: TGTGCCAGCAGCCGCGGAGAACTTCACTCCTACGAGCAGTACTTC. This translates into CASSRGELHSYEQYF. This chain uses TRBV7-9 with TRBJ2-7; D gene ambiguous. Germline loops: CDR1 SEHNR, CDR2 FQNEAQ (reference sequence). V shed 5 bases and J shed 0 bases, with 14 bases lying between them. There are 15 residues in the CDR3.

The chain carries TRBV11-2 and TRBJ2-7, with D possibly called TRBD1 or TRBD2 (5 bases each). CDR3 size: 15 residues. Germline V CDR1 and CDR2: SGHAT, FQNNGV. V shed 2 bases and J shed 3 bases, with 14 bases lying between them. CDR3 in DNA: TGTGCCAGCAGCTTAAAGGCAGGGAGTCTCTACGAGCAGTACTTC. It codes for CASSLKAGSLYEQYF.

The rearrangement uses TRBV9 and TRBJ2-1, with D perhaps matching TRBD2 (6 bases). The CDR3 covers 15 residues. The germline V gene has CDR1 SGDLS and CDR2 YYNGEE. V was trimmed by 3 bases and J by 3 bases, leaving 13 bases between them. This chain's CDR3 is CASSGVAALYNEQFF. The DNA of the CDR3 is TGTGCCAGCAGCGGTGTAGCGGCCCTCTACAATGAGCAGTTCTTC.

V is TRBV11-2 and J is TRBJ2-1; 11 bases map to TRBD2. J lost 5 bases, V lost 5 bases, and 5 bases had no gene match. From germline, CDR1 is SGHAT and CDR2 FQNNGV. The CDR3 runs 15 residues. CDR3 region: CASSPTSGSHNEQFF. The CDR3 DNA is TGTGCCAGCAGCCCCACTAGCGGGAGCCACAATGAGCAGTTCTTC.